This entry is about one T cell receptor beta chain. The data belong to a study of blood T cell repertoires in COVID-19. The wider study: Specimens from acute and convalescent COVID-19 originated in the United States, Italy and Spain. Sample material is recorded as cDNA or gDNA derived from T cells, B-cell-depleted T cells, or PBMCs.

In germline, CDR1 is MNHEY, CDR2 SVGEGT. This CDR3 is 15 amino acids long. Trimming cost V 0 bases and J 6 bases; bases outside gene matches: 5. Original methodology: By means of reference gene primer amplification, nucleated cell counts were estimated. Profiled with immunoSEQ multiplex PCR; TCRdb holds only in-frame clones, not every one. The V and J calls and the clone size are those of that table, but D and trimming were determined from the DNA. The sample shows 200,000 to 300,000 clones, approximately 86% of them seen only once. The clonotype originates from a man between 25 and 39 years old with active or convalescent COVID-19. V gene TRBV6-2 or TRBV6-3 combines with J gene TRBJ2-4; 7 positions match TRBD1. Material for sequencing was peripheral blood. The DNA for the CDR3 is TGTGCCAGCAGTTACTCGGTGGCAGGGGGAAACATTCAGTACTTC. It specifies CASSYSVAGGNIQYF.